This T cell receptor (beta chain) was sequenced for a study of PD-1 blockade in classical Hodgkin lymphoma (dated by TCRdb to 2019 to 2021). Regarding the complete study: Nivolumab dosing was 3 mg/kg intravenously every 2 weeks, continuing until either disease progression or unacceptable toxicity. To define a peripheral blood immune signature of response to PD-1 blockade in classical Hodgkin lymphoma, the study combined TCR beta sequencing with CyTOF.

This clone is described as medium-sized (0.01 to 0.1%). This clone's antigen is unknown. The sample holds no much larger clone one base away, and base qualities are not on file. The sample's time point label, in plain terms: cycle 1 day 1 (C1D1), immediately before nivolumab initiation. All trial patients had relapsed after autologous stem cell transplantation, with cohorts A, B and C differing in prior brentuximab vedotin exposure. A total of under 70 patients with relapsed/refractory classical Hodgkin lymphoma made up the trial cohort, and each patient's best overall response was complete response, partial response or progressive disease. In the multi-cohort phase II CheckMate 205 trial, trial patients received single-agent nivolumab. Best overall response was determined by an independent review committee according to the 2007 International Working Group response criteria. PBMCs from the trial were collected at three points: immediately before nivolumab initiation (C1D1), and during therapy at cycle 2 day 1 and cycle 4 day 1. Peripheral blood was collected in 8 mL Vacutainer Cell Preparation Tubes, from which PBMCs were isolated by centrifugation and then cryopreserved.

Taken from cysteine to phenylalanine, the CDR3 has 12 residues. The retained sequence is limited to the CDR3, 36 bases, with the frame set at the first base. V and J lose 4 bases and 5 bases, and a span of 7 bases separates them. Reading the germline V gene (reference sequence) gives CDR1 SEHNR and CDR2 FQNEAQ. Genomic DNA was extracted with the Qiagen DNeasy kit from unsorted PBMCs and from negatively selected CD4+ and CD8+ fractions. TCR beta CDR3 regions were subjected to amplification by immunoSEQ multiplex PCR with primers that anneal to V and J segments. A synthetic immune receptor repertoire was used to minimize amplification bias, and remaining bias was computationally removed after sequencing. The source study handled its data this way. Repertoire diversity was quantified as the Shannon entropy index using custom Python scripts. The unsorted, CD4+ and CD8+ repertoires were each analyzed separately, with the exception of combined analyses, where CD4+ and CD8+ sequences were merged in silico. Clonal expansion was defined as a frequency increase of at least 2-fold after treatment compared with C1D1, and clones undetected at baseline were assigned a pseudocount of 0.5. Singleton clones were defined as clones with 0 or 1 copy at C1D1, and non-singleton clones were defined as clones with 2 or more copies. Clones expanded in unsorted samples were assigned a CD4+, CD8+ or unknown annotation through matching of protein sequences in sorted samples from the same patient. Wilcoxon tests on paired samples were used to test diversity changes from C1D1 to C4D1. The source is immuneACCESS, and TCRdb retained only in-frame sequences with V and J called. Part of the clones is not carried over; for the studies checked, unresolved V genes explain less than half of this, and the remainder is unexplained. The DNA was the basis for D and trimming; V, J and clone size are from that table. Within this sample are about 41,000 clones, with around three quarters of them counted one time only. Together, the top ten hold around 20% of the sample.

What the study reported, not specific to this receptor: CD4+ but not CD8+ TCR diversity rose significantly by C4D1 (p=0.0027 vs p=0.16), most apparent in complete responders (p=0.02). The study covered only a single clinical trial cohort, and the causes of the repertoire differences, possibly disease activity or prior therapy, were still not defined. Baseline TCR diversity was reported as lower in newly diagnosed patients than in healthy donors, and lower still in relapsed/refractory patients. Baseline diversity similar to that of newly diagnosed patients was observed in trial patients achieving complete response, whereas significantly lower diversity was observed in partial responders and progressors. Lower diversity was seen in patients whose nivolumab began less than 1 year after ASCT, and these patients were left out of later analyses so that immune reconstitution would not confound the results.

Sequences were derived from peripheral blood mononuclear cells (PBMCs), sampled at baseline. Recombination connected TRBV7-9 to TRBJ2-3; the D segment could be TRBD2, given 6 matching bases. This TCR was sampled from a human donor with classical Hodgkin lymphoma. The DNA sequence is as follows: TGTGCCAGCAGCTGGAGGGAAGATACGCAGTATTTT. Its translation is CASSWREDTQYF.